A single sample gave rise to the 18 T cell receptor beta chains below, sequenced in a study of blood T cell repertoires in COVID-19. Sequencing was performed with immunoSEQ multiplex PCR; in TCRdb, only in-frame clones are kept and a portion is missing. This table holds a few hundred thousand clones, around 89% found once. Sample: PBMCs or T cells enriched from blood (not recorded which). These receptors were collected from a woman aged 40 to 50 who had recovered from COVID-19.

The rearrangement joins TRBV14 to TRBJ2-3; D is ambiguous. Germline V gene data show CDR1 as SGHDN and CDR2 as FVKESK. Trimming stripped 1 base from V and 2 bases from J, with 7 bases between. The CDR3 spans 14 residues. The DNA of the CDR3 is TGTGCCAGCAGCCAAGTACAACCCACAGATACGCAGTATTTT. Protein sequence: CASSQVQPTDTQYF.

The CDR3 region is CASSSATREQYF. The CDR3 DNA reads TGTGCCAGCAGTTCCGCAACTAGAGAGCAGTACTTC. The chain uses TRBV6-5 and TRBJ2-7, with a possible D match to TRBD2 (5 bases). The CDR3 is 12 residues long. V lost 4 bases and J lost 7, with 11 bases in between. Per germline, CDR1 MNHEY and CDR2 SVGAGI.

The chain recombines TRBV27 with TRBJ1-4, with a possible D match to TRBD1 (5 bases). V was shortened by 0 bases and J by 15 bases, with 14 bases between the two germline ends. The CDR3 extends over 13 amino acids. Germline CDR1 is MNHEY and CDR2 is SMNVEV (reference sequence). This CDR3 is CASSLSGGSVVFF. Here the CDR3 DNA reads TGTGCCAGCAGTTTATCGGGGGGGTCAGTGGTGTTTTTT.

This chain connects TRBV6-2 or TRBV6-3 to TRBJ1-2; 7 bases align to TRBD1. The germline V gene encodes CDR1 MNHEY and CDR2 SVGEGT. With 5 bases clipped from V and 6 bases from J, the junction kept 3 bases outside the gene matches. The CDR3 runs 12 residues. The CDR3, as DNA: TGTGCCAGCAGTCACAGGGGCCATGGCTACACCTTC. This translates into CASSHRGHGYTF.

The J gene is TRBJ1-2, the V gene TRBV6-2 or TRBV6-3; D is undetermined. The germline V gene encodes CDR1 MNHEY and CDR2 SVGEGT. V gave up 5 bases and J gave up 2 bases, with 9 bases separating them. The CDR3 loop spans 13 amino acids. DNA for the CDR3: TGTGCCAGCAGTCCAGACATGAACTATGGCTACACCTTC. This codes for CASSPDMNYGYTF.

The chain couples TRBV4-3 to TRBJ2-2; TRBD1 is a possible D gene (5 bases). Per the germline V gene, CDR1 is LGHNA and CDR2 is YSLEER. This CDR3 spans 15 amino acids. V was pared by 4 bases and J by 8 bases, with 17 bases between. CDR3 sequence reads: CASSREGAGRGELFF. CDR3 sequence (DNA): TGCGCCAGCAGCCGAGAAGGGGCAGGGCGGGGGGAGCTGTTTTTT.

The rearrangement joins TRBV4-3 to TRBJ2-3; 13 nucleotides agree with TRBD2. The V segment lost 1 base and the J segment 0 bases; nucleotides outside the gene matches: 7. Germline V gives CDR1 LGHNA, CDR2 YSLEER. The CDR3 loop spans 19 amino acids. CDR3 region: CASSQASGTSGDSTDTQYF. The CDR3 nucleotides are TGCGCCAGCAGCCAAGCCTCCGGGACTAGCGGGGATAGCACAGATACGCAGTATTTT.

This chain uses TRBV2 with TRBJ1-5; 7 bases line up with TRBD1. The V gene's germline CDR1 is SNHLY and CDR2 FYNNEI. CDR3 size: 13 residues. The V and J ends lost 8 bases and 9 bases, in that order; junction bases with no gene match: 10. CDR3 nucleotides: TGTGCCAGCGACCGGACAGGTCCCACGCCCCAGCATTTT. Protein: CASDRTGPTPQHF. The variable domain in full, completed from reference TRBV2 and TRBJ1-5, reads EPEVTQTPSHQVTQMGQEVILRCVPISNHLYFYWYRQILGQKVEFLVSFYNNEISEKSEIFDDQFSVERPDGSNFTLKIRSTKLEDSAMYFCASDRTGPTPQHFGDGTRLSIL.

The J gene is TRBJ2-7, the V gene TRBV28, with a weak D call TRBD2 (5 bases). The V end lost 5 bases, the J end lost 0 bases, and 17 bases lay between the germline ends. Looked up from germline, CDR1 is MDHEN and CDR2 is SYDVKM. This CDR3 spans 16 amino acids. CDR3 sequence (DNA): TGTGCCAGCAGTCCTTCAGCGGCTCCTCACTCCTACGAGCAGTACTTC. As protein: CASSPSAAPHSYEQYF. The variable domain in full, with the rest retrieved from reference TRBV28 and TRBJ2-7, is DVKVTQSSRYLVKRTGEKVFLECVQDMDHENMFWYRQDPGLGLRLIYFSYDVKMKEKGDIPEGYSVSREKKERFSLILESASTNQTSMYLCASSPSAAPHSYEQYFGPGTRLTVT.

In this sample, this clone turned up a few times. The chain employs TRBV30 and TRBJ1-2, with a tentative D call TRBD1 (5 bases). The CDR3 runs to 12 residues. V lost 2 bases to trimming and J lost 7 bases, with 11 bases between them. Germline V gives CDR1 GTSNPN, CDR2 SVGIG (reference sequence). CDR3 region: CAWSRQSRGYTF. CDR3 coding DNA: TGTGCCTGGAGTCGACAGTCGCGTGGCTACACCTTC.

This chain links TRBV5-7 with TRBJ1-2; D is possibly TRBD1 (6 bases). Being an ORF, TRBV5-7 has a function that is uncertain. This CDR3 region has 15 residues. V lost 6 bases and J lost 8, with 23 bases in between. In DNA, the CDR3 is TGTGCCAGCAACCATTGTCCAGGGGTTGTGTGGGGCTACACCTTC. Protein sequence: CASNHCPGVVWGYTF.

CDR3 sequence (DNA): TGTGCCAGCAGCCAGAGGACTAGCGGGACCCCCTACGAGCAGTACTTC. As protein: CASSQRTSGTPYEQYF. The rearrangement links TRBV7-2 to TRBJ2-7; 12 bases are shared with TRBD2. The CDR3 runs to 16 residues. The V and J ends lost 5 bases and 2 bases, in that order; junction bases with no gene match: 7. The germline V gene encodes CDR1 SGHTA and CDR2 FQGNSA.

This clone came up once. The gene calls are TRBV9 and TRBJ2-7; TRBD2 aligns across 9 bases. V shed 0 bases and J 1 base; nucleotides not matched to a gene: 11. Germline assignment: CDR1 SGDLS and CDR2 YYNGEE. The CDR3 extends over 18 amino acids. CDR3 protein: CASSVAGTSLKESYEQYF. CDR3 DNA: TGTGCCAGCAGCGTAGCCGGGACTAGCCTTAAGGAGTCCTACGAGCAGTACTTC.

This clone was found once. The chain has TRBV7-2 and TRBJ2-4, with TRBD1 as a possible D gene (6 bases). Trimming took off 1 base at V and 7 bases at J, with 20 bases between the two ends. Germline values: CDR1 SGHTA, CDR2 FQGNSA. This CDR3 is built from 17 residues. The DNA of the CDR3 is TGTGCCAGCAGCTTAGAATCAGGGGAGATCAAAGGGAACATTCAGTACTTC. It yields the protein CASSLESGEIKGNIQYF.

DNA for the CDR3: TGTGCCAGCATTCAGAGGGCGCTAGCGGGAGGGCACACCGGGGAGCTGTTTTTT. Its translation: CASIQRALAGGHTGELFF. The rearrangement links TRBV7-2 to TRBJ2-2; 12 bases agree with TRBD2. CDR3 length equals 18 residues. Germline CDR1 SGHTA, CDR2 FQGNSA. With 7 bases clipped from V and 3 bases from J, the junction kept 12 bases outside the gene matches.

This clone was observed a single time. The CDR3: CASTAVTAFNSPLHF. For the CDR3, the DNA is TGTGCCAGCACCGCGGTGACAGCCTTTAATTCACCCCTCCACTTT. The chain is built from TRBV6-5 and TRBJ1-6; TRBD1 is a possible D gene (5 bases). V was shortened by 7 bases and J by 6 bases, with 16 bases between the two germline ends. Per the germline V gene, CDR1 is MNHEY and CDR2 is SVGAGI. This CDR3 has 15 amino acids.

The rearrangement uses TRBV7-2 and TRBJ1-5; 8 bases line up with TRBD1. The CDR3 runs to 16 residues. Germline trimming cut 4 bases from V and 1 base from J; bases unmatched to any gene: 6. CDR1 is SGHTA, CDR2 FQGNSA, per germline. CDR3 sequence reads: CASSYRQGISNQPQHF. In DNA form, the CDR3 reads TGTGCCAGCAGCTACCGACAGGGGATAAGCAATCAGCCCCAGCATTTT.

The chain has TRBV30 and TRBJ2-3; 11 bases align to TRBD2. The trim removed 2 bases at V and 5 bases at J, leaving 6 bases unmatched. Per germline, CDR1 GTSNPN and CDR2 SVGIG (reference sequence). The CDR3 sequence is 15 residues long. In DNA form, the CDR3 reads TGTGCCTGGAGTACACTAGCGGGAGCGGTAGATACGCAGTATTTT. Translating it yields CAWSTLAGAVDTQYF.